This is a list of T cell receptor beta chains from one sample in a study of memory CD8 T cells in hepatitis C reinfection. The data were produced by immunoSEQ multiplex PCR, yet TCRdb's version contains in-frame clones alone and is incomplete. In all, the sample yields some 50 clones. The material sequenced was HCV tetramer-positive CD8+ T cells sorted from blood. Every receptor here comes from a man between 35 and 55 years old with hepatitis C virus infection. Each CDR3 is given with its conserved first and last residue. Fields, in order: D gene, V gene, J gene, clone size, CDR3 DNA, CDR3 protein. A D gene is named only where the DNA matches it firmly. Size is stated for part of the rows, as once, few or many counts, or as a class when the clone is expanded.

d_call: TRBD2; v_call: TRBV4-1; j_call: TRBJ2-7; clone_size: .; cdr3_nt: TGCGCCAGCAGCTTCACCGGGGGGGGCTACGAGCAGTACTTC; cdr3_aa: CASSFTGGGYEQYF
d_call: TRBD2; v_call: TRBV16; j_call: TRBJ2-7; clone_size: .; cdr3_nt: TGTGCCAGCAGCCAGGGGGGGTCCTCCAGCTCCTACGAGCAGTACTTC; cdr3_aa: CASSQGGSSSSYEQYF
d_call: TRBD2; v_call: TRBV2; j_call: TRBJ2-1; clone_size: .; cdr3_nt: TGTGCCAGCAGTGATGGTCCTAGCGGGAGTATCGCCTACAATGAGCAGTTCTTC; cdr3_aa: CASSDGPSGSIAYNEQFF
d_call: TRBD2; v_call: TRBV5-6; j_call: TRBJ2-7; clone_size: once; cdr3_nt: TGTGCCAGCAGCTTGTATACGAGCGGGAGCGCCTACGAGCAGTACTTC; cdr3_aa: CASSLYTSGSAYEQYF
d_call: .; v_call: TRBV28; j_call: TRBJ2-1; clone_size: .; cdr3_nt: TGTGCCAGCAGTCTCGGTAGGGGGGCGCGGGAGCCATACCAGATTGGGGATGAGCAGTTCTTC; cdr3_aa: CASSLGRGAREPYQIGDEQFF
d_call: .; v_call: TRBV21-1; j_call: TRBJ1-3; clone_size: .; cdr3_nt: TGTGCCAGCAGAGGGTGTCTAGCTACAACACCACGAAACACCATATATTTT; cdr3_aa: CASRGCLATTPRNTIYF
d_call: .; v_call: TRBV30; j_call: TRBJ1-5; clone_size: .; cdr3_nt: TGTGCCTGGATAAGACAGGATAGCAATCAGCCCCAGCATTTT; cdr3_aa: CAWIRQDSNQPQHF
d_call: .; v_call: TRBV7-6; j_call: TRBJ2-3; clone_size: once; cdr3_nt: TGTGCCAGCAGCTTAGTACCACTGGAGGATACGCAGTATTTT; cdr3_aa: CASSLVPLEDTQYF
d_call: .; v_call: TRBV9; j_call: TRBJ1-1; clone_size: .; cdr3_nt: TGTGCCAGCAGCACCACAGCGAACACTGAAGCTTTCTTT; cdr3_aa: CASSTTANTEAFF
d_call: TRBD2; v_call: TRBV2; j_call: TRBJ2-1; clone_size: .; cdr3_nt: TGTGCCAGCAGTGAAGCTGAGACTAGCGGCGATGAGCAGTTCTTC; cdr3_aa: CASSEAETSGDEQFF
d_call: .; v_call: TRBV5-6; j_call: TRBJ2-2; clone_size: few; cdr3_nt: TGTGCCAGCAGCCTAAAGGCGGTTGTCACCGGGGAGCTGTTTTTT; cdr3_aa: CASSLKAVVTGELFF
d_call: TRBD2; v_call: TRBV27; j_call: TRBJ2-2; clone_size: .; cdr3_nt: TGTGCCAGCAGCCCCTACGGGGGGTCAAACACCGGGGAGCTGTTTTTT; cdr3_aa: CASSPYGGSNTGELFF
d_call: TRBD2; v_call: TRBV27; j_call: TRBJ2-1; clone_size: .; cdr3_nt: TGTGCCAGCAGTTTACATACCGGGGGGGGCTATGAGCAGTTCTTC; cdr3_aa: CASSLHTGGGYEQFF
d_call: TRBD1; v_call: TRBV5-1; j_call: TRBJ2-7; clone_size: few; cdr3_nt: TGCGCCAGCAGCTTCGACAGGGGAGGCTACGAGCAGTACTTC; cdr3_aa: CASSFDRGGYEQYF
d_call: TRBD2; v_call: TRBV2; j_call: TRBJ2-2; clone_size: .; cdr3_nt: TGTGCCAGCAGTGAGGGGACTACGAACACCGGGGAGCTGTTTTTT; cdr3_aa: CASSEGTTNTGELFF
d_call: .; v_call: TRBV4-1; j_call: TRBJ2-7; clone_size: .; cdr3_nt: TGCGCCAGCAGCTTCGAGCGGGACAGGTACGAGCAGTACTTC; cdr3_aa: CASSFERDRYEQYF
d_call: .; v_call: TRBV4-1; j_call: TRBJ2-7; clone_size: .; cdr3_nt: TGCGCCAGCAGTTTCGACTTTCAAGGATCCTACGAGCAGTACTTC; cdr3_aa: CASSFDFQGSYEQYF
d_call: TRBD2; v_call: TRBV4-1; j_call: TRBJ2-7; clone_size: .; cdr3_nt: TGCGCCAGCAGCTACTCGGGGGGGGGCTACGAGCAGTACTTC; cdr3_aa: CASSYSGGGYEQYF
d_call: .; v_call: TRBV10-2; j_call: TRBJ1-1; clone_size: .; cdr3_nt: TGCGCCAGCAGCCCAGACTATTTGAACACTGAAGCTTTCTTT; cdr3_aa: CASSPDYLNTEAFF
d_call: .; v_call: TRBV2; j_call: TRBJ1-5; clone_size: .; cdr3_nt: TGTGCCAGCAGTGTAACCAGGGGAGGCAATCAGCCCCAGCATTTT; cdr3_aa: CASSVTRGGNQPQHF
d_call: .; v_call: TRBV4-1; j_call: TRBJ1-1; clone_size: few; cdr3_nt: TGCGCCAGCAGCCAAGTACATCTAGGACAGTCCACATTGAACACTGAAGCTTTCTTT; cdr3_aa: CASSQVHLGQSTLNTEAFF